This TCR beta chain emerged from a study of human T cells and chemical hapten exposure. Across the study: Sensitization employed 2% DPC on approximately 2 cm by approximately 2 cm of upper inner arm skin.

Time point meaning: patch test 1, 2 weeks after DPC sensitization. Treatment reported: therapeutic diphenylcyclopropenone sensitization with weekly scalp DPC. Researchers sampled blood before each patch test went on. The CDR3 is made up of 16 amino acids. Germline V lookup: CDR1 MDHEN, CDR2 SYDVKM. V lost 2 bases to trimming and J lost 2 bases; unmatched junction nucleotides: 8. TCRdb reprocessed the RACE reads with MiXCR, giving one entry per CDR3 protein. The sample shows around 380,000 distinct CDR3 sequences, approximately 4.4% of them seen only once. Many counts were recorded for this clonotype. The chain recombines TRBV28 with TRBJ2-7; 8 bases are shared with TRBD1. The clonotype comes from a woman aged 50 to 60 with alopecia areata. Some clones in this sample may be carry-over from other donors' samples. The material was whole blood, obtained in connection with sensitization to the hapten diphenylcyclopropenone (DPC). In DNA, the CDR3 is TGTGCCAGCAGTTTACCCCCCGGGACAGGCACCTACGAGCAGTACTTC. Translation: CASSLPPGTGTYEQYF.